The clone carrying this TCR beta chain is medium-sized by share. What it recognizes is unknown. Profiled with immunoSEQ multiplex PCR; TCRdb holds only in-frame clones, not every one. The sample yields fewer than 15,000 clones, 35% to 45% seen once. The record originates from a study of siplizumab effects on memory and regulatory T cells. Study-level findings and limits: The alloresponse seemed to draw substantially on naive T cells, which appeared more diverse than memory cells.

Mixed lymphocyte reaction cells were cocultured at 37°C for more than 5 days. Trimming shortened V by 3 bases and J by 0 bases, and 5 bases separated the two germline ends. The CDR3 contains 14 residues. Germline lookup yields CDR1 MNHEY and CDR2 SMNVEV (reference sequence). The TCR sequence derives from a human donor in good health; the cells came from an allogeneic mixed lymphocyte reaction. Some clones in this sample may be carry-over from other donors' samples. V is TRBV27 and J is TRBJ2-2; D not resolved. The sample consisted of CFSE-low (dividing) CD4+ T cells sorted from an allogeneic mixed lymphocyte reaction. The DNA of the CDR3 is TGTGCCAGCAGTTTCTCAGCGAACACCGGGGAGCTGTTTTTT. This codes for CASSFSANTGELFF.